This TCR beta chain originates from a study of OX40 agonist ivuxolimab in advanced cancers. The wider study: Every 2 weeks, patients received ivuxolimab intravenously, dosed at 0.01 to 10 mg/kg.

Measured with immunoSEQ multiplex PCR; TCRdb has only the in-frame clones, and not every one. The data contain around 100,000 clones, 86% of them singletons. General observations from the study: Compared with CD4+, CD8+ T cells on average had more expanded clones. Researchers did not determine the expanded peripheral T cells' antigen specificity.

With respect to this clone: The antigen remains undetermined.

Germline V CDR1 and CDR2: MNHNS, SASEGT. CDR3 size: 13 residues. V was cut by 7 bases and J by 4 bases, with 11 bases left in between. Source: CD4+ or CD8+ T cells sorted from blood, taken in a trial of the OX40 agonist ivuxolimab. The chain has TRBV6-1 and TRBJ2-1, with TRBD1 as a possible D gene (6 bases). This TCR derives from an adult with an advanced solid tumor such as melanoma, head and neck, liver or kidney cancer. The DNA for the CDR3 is TGTGCCAGCACCCTACAGGGTTACAATGAGCAGTTCTTC. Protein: CASTLQGYNEQFF.